The 32 T cell receptor beta chains below come from one sample, sequenced in a study of vaccination effects on CD4 cells after COVID-19. The data were produced by immunoSEQ multiplex PCR, yet TCRdb's version contains in-frame clones alone and is incomplete. The sample has tens of thousands of clones, around two thirds seen once; the top ten hold about 1.6%. Antigen-specific CD4+ T cells were first expanded with viral peptide pools by the ViraFEST assay and only then sequenced. Once cultured for approximately eleven days, the cells underwent separation to obtain CD4+ T cells. Two doses of either BNT162b2 or mRNA-1273 were given to each participant. The antigens of these receptors remain unknown. The material was CD4+ T cells from PBMCs cultured with HCoV-229E spike peptides, obtained after COVID-19 vaccination. All receptors derive from a human donor who received a COVID-19 vaccine.

This clone appeared a few times. This chain uses TRBV18 with TRBJ1-5, with 7 bases lining up with TRBD1. The CDR3 runs 14 residues. V trimming: 3 bases; J trimming: 5 bases; junction bases outside the gene matches: 4. Germline assignment: CDR1 KGHSH and CDR2 LQKENI. CDR3 sequence: CASSPRQGDQPQHF. The CDR3 DNA follows: TGTGCCAGCTCACCCCGACAGGGTGATCAGCCCCAGCATTTT.

The chain has TRBV3-1 (or the pseudogene TRBV3-2) and TRBJ2-6; 10 bases align to TRBD1. The germline gives CDR1 LGHDT, CDR2 YNNKEL (reference sequence). The CDR3 has 19 residues. V gave up 1 base and J gave up 0 bases; unmatched junction bases: 6. This chain's CDR3 is CASSQGDRGRNSGANVLTF. The DNA for the CDR3 is TGTGCCAGCAGCCAAGGGGACAGGGGACGGAACTCTGGGGCCAACGTCCTGACTTTC.

The chain is built from TRBV12-3 or TRBV12-4 and TRBJ2-5, with D hard to call. V lost 3 bases and J lost 2, with 7 bases in between. The CDR3 runs to 13 residues. This CDR3 is CASSLRWQETQYF. DNA of the CDR3: TGTGCCAGCAGTTTGAGGTGGCAAGAGACCCAGTACTTC.

This clone was observed a handful of times. The chain links TRBV2 to TRBJ2-7, with D hard to call. V lost 2 bases and J 4 bases, leaving 6 bases between the germline ends. CDR1 is SNHLY and CDR2 is FYNNEI in the germline V gene. There are 12 residues in the CDR3. The CDR3 sequence: CASSESGYEQYV. In DNA, the CDR3 is TGTGCCAGCAGTGAATCTGGGTACGAGCAGTACGTC.

V and J are TRBV19 and TRBJ1-5; D is ambiguous. Germline V gene lookup returns CDR1 LNHDA and CDR2 SQIVND (reference sequence). The CDR3 is 12 residues long. Trimming removed 2 bases from V and 7 bases from J, with 6 bases in between. The CDR3 sequence: CASSIMGQPQHF. CDR3 nucleotide sequence: TGTGCCAGTAGTATAATGGGCCAGCCCCAGCATTTT.

The V and J genes are TRBV7-2 and TRBJ2-5, with D unresolved. V was trimmed by 0 bases and J by 4 bases, leaving 6 bases between them. CDR3 length: 13 residues. CDR1 and CDR2 (germline): SGHTA, FQGNSA. CDR3 sequence reads: CASSLAGSETQYF. CDR3 DNA: TGTGCCAGCAGCTTAGCCGGATCAGAGACCCAGTACTTC.

The genes are TRBV5-1 and TRBJ1-1; unclear D gene. From germline, CDR1 is SGHRS and CDR2 YFSETQ. The CDR3 covers 14 residues. V dropped 0 bases and J dropped 1 base, with 7 bases sitting between them. The CDR3 DNA follows: TGCGCCAGCAGCTTGGATGGCCCGAACACTGAAGCTTTCTTT. Amino acids: CASSLDGPNTEAFF.

The gene calls are TRBV27 and TRBJ2-1, with TRBD1 matching over 8 bases. V was clipped by 2 bases and J by 7 bases; unmatched bases: 7. Germline V gene data show CDR1 as MNHEY and CDR2 as SMNVEV (reference sequence). The CDR3 extends over 15 amino acids. CDR3 sequence reads: CASSLRPGGRNEQFF. The CDR3 region has the DNA TGTGCCAGCAGTTTAAGGCCAGGGGGCAGGAATGAGCAGTTCTTC.

V and J are TRBV5-6 and TRBJ1-4, with D maybe TRBD1 (6 bases). Deletions cut 7 bases from V and 4 bases from J, with 14 bases between. The CDR3 contains 14 residues. The germline CDR1 and CDR2 sequences are SGHDT and YYEEEE. CDR3 amino acids: CASGTGRSNEKLFF. Here the CDR3 DNA reads TGTGCCAGCGGAACAGGGCGGAGTAATGAAAAACTGTTTTTT. Together with reference TRBV5-6 and TRBJ1-4, the CDR3 gives the full variable domain: DAGVTQSPTHLIKTRGQQVTLRCSPKSGHDTVSWYQQALGQGPQFIFQYYEEEERQRGNFPDRFSGHQFPNYSSELNVNALLLGDSALYLCASGTGRSNEKLFFGSGTQLSVL.

The rearrangement joins TRBV19 to TRBJ2-2; 7 bases are a match to TRBD1. This CDR3 region has 15 residues. Trimming removed 1 base from V and 6 bases from J; junction bases left unmatched: 5. The germline CDR1 and CDR2 sequences are LNHDA and SQIVND (reference sequence). DNA of the CDR3: TGTGCCAGTAGTATAGGCCGTCAGGGGGCCGGGGAGCTGTTTTTT. It is translated as CASSIGRQGAGELFF.

This clone has a handful of counts. The J gene is TRBJ2-3, the V gene TRBV18; D unclear. The V gene lost 4 bases and the J gene lost 6 bases, with 17 bases spanning the gap. The CDR3 covers 15 residues. The germline CDR1 and CDR2 sequences are KGHSH and LQKENI. The CDR3 DNA reads TGTGCCAGCTCACTATACCCAAGAAGTGGGGATACGCAGTATTTT. Translated, it gives CASSLYPRSGDTQYF.

This chain links TRBV5-1 with TRBJ1-2; 7 bases are a match to TRBD1. Trimming at V came to 2 bases and at J to 8 bases, leaving 3 bases not matched to a gene. The CDR3 totals 12 residues. Germline-derived CDR1 and CDR2 are SGHRS and YFSETQ. The CDR3 nucleotides read TGCGCCAGCAGCTTCGACAGGGACGGCTACACCTTC. It is translated as CASSFDRDGYTF.

This chain connects TRBV7-8 to TRBJ2-7; a weak D match, TRBD1 (6 bases). V gave up 4 bases and J gave up 6 bases, with 16 bases separating them. Germline V gene sequence: CDR1 SGHVS, CDR2 FQNEAQ. The CDR3 has 14 residues. The CDR3 DNA reads as TGTGCCAGCAGCTCAGACAGGCATCCAGTCGAGCAGTACGTC. Translation gives CASSSDRHPVEQYV.

This clone showed up just a few times. V is TRBV5-6 and J is TRBJ2-7, with 7 bases lining up with TRBD2. CDR1 SGHDT and CDR2 YYEEEE come from the germline V gene. The V and J ends lost 4 bases and 3 bases, in that order; junction bases with no gene match: 13. The CDR3 length is 16 residues. The CDR3 DNA follows: TGTGCCAGCAGCCCCTTCCTCCTAGCGGAGATCTACGAGCAGTACGTC. Amino acids: CASSPFLLAEIYEQYV.

The chain links TRBV5-6 to TRBJ1-5; the match to TRBD1 covers 8 bases. Germline V lookup: CDR1 SGHDT, CDR2 YYEEEE. Trimming removed 3 bases from V and 5 bases from J; junction bases left unmatched: 4. The CDR3 length is 14 residues. The CDR3 is CASSSTGEHQPQHF. Here the CDR3 DNA reads TGTGCCAGCAGCTCGACAGGGGAGCATCAGCCCCAGCATTTT.

The rearrangement uses TRBV6-1 and TRBJ2-1, with unresolved D. V lost 3 bases and J lost 0, with 9 bases in between. Per germline, CDR1 MNHNS and CDR2 SASEGT. There are 15 residues in the CDR3. CDR3 in amino acids: CASSDVGSSYNEQFF. CDR3 in DNA: TGTGCCAGCAGTGATGTGGGCTCCTCCTACAATGAGCAGTTCTTC.

In its sample, this clone was seen a few times. V and J are TRBV7-9 and TRBJ2-4; tentatively, D is TRBD2 (5 bases). Trimming shortened V by 4 bases and J by 3 bases, and 22 bases separated the two germline ends. CDR3 length: 18 amino acids. Germline loops: CDR1 SEHNR, CDR2 FQNEAQ (reference sequence). CDR3 DNA: TGTGCCAGCAGCTCCCGGGATGGAGATGGATGGGGCAAAAACATTCAGTACTTC. Encoded protein: CASSSRDGDGWGKNIQYF.

This chain links TRBV12-3 or TRBV12-4 with TRBJ2-5, with D unresolved. The CDR3 totals 13 residues. Trimming cost V 3 bases and J 5 bases, with 10 bases left between them. The CDR3 protein is CASSLDAWETQYF. The CDR3 DNA reads as TGTGCCAGCAGTTTGGACGCCTGGGAGACCCAGTACTTC.

The rearrangement links TRBV9 to TRBJ1-6; no reliable D call. V lost 0 bases and J 5 bases, leaving 12 bases between the germline ends. The CDR3 runs to 16 residues. CDR1 SGDLS and CDR2 YYNGEE come from the germline V gene. The CDR3 sequence is CASSVGIGANNSPLHF. The CDR3 DNA sequence: TGTGCCAGCAGCGTAGGAATAGGCGCCAATAATTCACCCCTCCACTTT.

This clone occurred a few times. The chain recombines TRBV7-3 with TRBJ1-2, with D uncertain. The CDR3 covers 14 residues. Germline V gene lookup returns CDR1 SGHTA and CDR2 FQGTGA. Between the trimmed V and J ends, which lost 0 bases and 1 base, there was a span of 6 bases. In DNA form, the CDR3 reads TGTGCCAGCAGCTTAACGGGTAGTAACTATGGCTACACCTTC. Translation: CASSLTGSNYGYTF.

The chain recombines TRBV6-2 or TRBV6-3 with TRBJ2-1, with D perhaps matching TRBD2 (6 bases). Trimming shortened V by 5 bases and J by 3 bases, and 29 bases separated the two germline ends. This CDR3 is built from 20 residues. CDR1 is MNHEY, CDR2 SVGEGT, per germline. The CDR3 bases are TGTGCCAGCAGTACAAAACTAGCTTTTCGATCGAAGTCGTTCTACAATGAGCAGTTCTTC. It translates to CASSTKLAFRSKSFYNEQFF.

The J gene is TRBJ2-2, the V gene TRBV5-1, with TRBD1 identical over 8 bases. V shed 6 bases and J 4 bases; nucleotides not matched to a gene: 8. From germline, CDR1 is SGHRS and CDR2 YFSETQ. This CDR3 region has 15 residues. CDR3 in DNA: TGCGCCAGCACCCTTGGTACAGGGGGCACCGGGGAGCTGTTTTTT. Translation: CASTLGTGGTGELFF.

The genes are TRBV2 and TRBJ1-5; D gene uncertain. Germline V lookup: CDR1 SNHLY, CDR2 FYNNEI. This CDR3 is 12 amino acids long. The V and J ends lost 6 bases and 3 bases respectively, with 6 bases between them. DNA for the CDR3: TGTGCCAGCAGGGCAAACAATCAGCCCCAGCATTTT. Its translation: CASRANNQPQHF. Full variable domain (remainder filled in from reference TRBV2 and TRBJ1-5): EPEVTQTPSHQVTQMGQEVILRCVPISNHLYFYWYRQILGQKVEFLVSFYNNEISEKSEIFDDQFSVERPDGSNFTLKIRSTKLEDSAMYFCASRANNQPQHFGDGTRLSIL.

The chain carries TRBV11-3 and TRBJ2-4, with D uncertain. Germline V gene lookup returns CDR1 SGHNT and CDR2 YENEEA. V gave up 0 bases and J gave up 8 bases, with 5 bases separating them. The CDR3 length is 12 residues. CDR3 loop: CASSLDKYIQYF. Here the CDR3 DNA reads TGTGCCAGCAGCTTAGATAAGTACATTCAGTACTTC.

The chain carries TRBV5-4 and TRBJ2-5; D is perhaps TRBD1 or TRBD2 (6 bases each). The germline gives CDR1 SGHNT, CDR2 YYREEE (reference sequence). Trimming left V 1 base short and J 5 bases short, with 12 bases between. This CDR3 has 14 residues. The CDR3 DNA reads TGTGCCAGCAGCTTGTATCAGGGGAGGGAGACCCAGTACTTC. The encoded protein is CASSLYQGRETQYF.

This sequence joins TRBV4-1 and TRBJ2-7, with D perhaps being TRBD1 or TRBD2 (5 bases each). The germline V gene encodes CDR1 MGHRA and CDR2 YSYEKL. This CDR3 is built from 17 residues. With 4 bases removed from V and 4 bases from J, the gap between germline ends came to 23 bases. The CDR3 is CASSPLAARAGLYEQYV. The CDR3 DNA sequence: TGCGCCAGCAGCCCCCTAGCCGCCAGGGCGGGCTTATACGAGCAGTACGTC.

The rearrangement links TRBV4-1 to TRBJ1-3, with D unresolved. The CDR3 spans 14 residues. Trimming removed 0 bases at V and 2 bases at J, with 5 bases between. CDR1 and CDR2 (germline): MGHRA, YSYEKL. CDR3 nucleotides: TGCGCCAGCAGCCAAGACGCAGCTGGAAACACCATATATTTT. Translated: CASSQDAAGNTIYF.

The table lists this clone with a few counts. The CDR3 coding sequence is TGCGCCAGCAGCTTGGACAGAGACTACGAGCAGTACGTC. It is translated as CASSLDRDYEQYV. The chain is built from TRBV5-1 and TRBJ2-7; D is unclear. Per the germline V gene, CDR1 is SGHRS and CDR2 is YFSETQ. V was trimmed by 0 bases and J by 3 bases, leaving 7 bases between them. This CDR3 spans 13 amino acids.

The table lists this clone with a few counts. The chain has TRBV6-5 and TRBJ1-5; possible D gene TRBD1, 5 bases. The CDR3 consists of 15 residues. V shed 8 bases and J shed 4 bases, with 18 bases lying between them. Germline loops: CDR1 MNHEY, CDR2 SVGAGI. In DNA form, the CDR3 reads TGTGCCAGCCGATCTAGGGGCACATTTAATCAGCCCCAGCATTTT. Translation: CASRSRGTFNQPQHF.

The CDR3 spells CASSPGTANTGELFF. The DNA for the CDR3 is TGTGCCAGCTCACCCGGGACCGCGAACACCGGGGAGCTGTTTTTT. J is TRBJ2-2 and V is TRBV18; either TRBD1 or TRBD2 may fit D (5 bases each). The V and J ends lost 3 bases and 0 bases respectively, with 8 bases between them. The CDR3 covers 15 residues. CDR1 is KGHSH and CDR2 is LQKENI in the germline V gene. The entire variable domain, with the rest obtained from reference TRBV18 and TRBJ2-2, is as follows: NAGVMQNPRHLVRRRGQEARLRCSPMKGHSHVYWYRQLPEEGLKFMVYLQKENIIDESGMPKERFSAEFPKEGPSILRIQQVVRGDSAAYFCASSPGTANTGELFFGEGSRLTVL.

In regard to this clone: The same CDR3 arises from other DNA sequences in this sample as well. This chain's CDR3 is CASSLGGYGYTF. The CDR3 DNA reads TGTGCCAGCAGCTTGGGGGGTTATGGCTACACCTTC. This rearrangement joins TRBV5-4 to TRBJ1-2; unclear D gene. The V end was cut by 0 bases, the J end by 5 bases, with 5 bases between. Per germline, CDR1 SGHNT and CDR2 YYREEE (reference sequence). This CDR3 region has 12 residues.

V gene TRBV27 combines with J gene TRBJ2-5, with D perhaps TRBD1 (6 bases). Looked up from germline, CDR1 is MNHEY and CDR2 is SMNVEV (reference sequence). V gave up 7 bases and J gave up 1 base, with 16 bases separating them. The length of the CDR3 is 15 residues. CDR3 sequence: CASNRVGAVQETQYF. CDR3 DNA sequence: TGTGCCAGCAATCGGGTGGGGGCAGTCCAAGAGACCCAGTACTTC.